The rows below give T cell receptor beta chains drawn from one sample of a study of spatial heterogeneity in lung cancer. MiXCR, run by TCRdb on the 5' RACE reads, gives a single entry per CDR3 protein. This sample carries around 20,000 distinct CDR3 sequences, 6.5% to 8.5% of them seen once, and the ten largest clones take roughly 23%. The sequencing here drew on lung tumor tissue, taken at surgery. The receptors originated from a male donor with early-stage non-small cell lung cancer. Both conserved end residues are part of each CDR3. A D gene is named only where the DNA matches it firmly. The listing skips clone size in some rows; elsewhere it reads once, few, many or a size class.

V gene,clone size,J gene,D gene,CDR3 DNA,CDR3 protein
TRBV7-2,medium-sized,TRBJ1-1,-,TGTGCCAGCACCGGCGCGGAGTCCGCCTTCTTT,CASTGAESAFF
TRBV18,many,TRBJ1-2,-,TGTGCCAGCTCACCAAGCAGTTATAACTATGGCTACACCTTC,CASSPSSYNYGYTF
TRBV21-1,medium-sized,TRBJ1-6,-,TGTGCCAGCAGCCTAGGATCCCTAGTCCTACCAAGGGATTCACCCCTCCACTTT,CASSLGSLVLPRDSPLHF
TRBV9,many,TRBJ2-2,-,TGTGCCAGCAGCGTAGAGTTCAGGGTACCCGGGGAGCTGTTTTTT,CASSVEFRVPGELFF
TRBV10-3,-,TRBJ2-3,TRBD2,TGTGCCATCAGTGATTACCTGGGACTAGCGGGGGTCAGGGATACGCAGTATTTT,CAISDYLGLAGVRDTQYF
TRBV28,-,TRBJ2-7,-,TGTGCCAGCAGTCCCCGGGGGGCCTTCTCCTACGAGCAGTACTTC,CASSPRGAFSYEQYF
TRBV4-1,many,TRBJ1-2,TRBD1,TGCGCCAGCAGCCAGGAAGACAGGGGGTATGGCTACACCTTC,CASSQEDRGYGYTF
TRBV10-3,-,TRBJ1-2,TRBD1,TGTGCCATCAGCCGGGACAGGGGGTCTGGCTATGGCTACACCTTC,CAISRDRGSGYGYTF
TRBV28,-,TRBJ2-7,-,TGTGCCAGCGGCCGGGTGGGGGTTTCCTACGAGCAGTACTTC,CASGRVGVSYEQYF
TRBV28,few,TRBJ2-6,-,TGTGCCAGCAGGCCGACAGCGGGCTTCGGTAACTCAGGGGCCAACGTCCTGACTTTC,CASRPTAGFGNSGANVLTF
TRBV7-2,many,TRBJ2-5,TRBD2,TGTGCCAGCAGCTTAGGACTAGCGGGGATCCAAGAGACCCAGTACTTC,CASSLGLAGIQETQYF
TRBV2,-,TRBJ2-6,-,TGTGCCAGCAGGGGACGCCTCTCTGGGGCCAACGTCCTGACTTTC,CASRGRLSGANVLTF
TRBV7-2,many,TRBJ2-5,-,TGTGCCAGCAGCCCCCGACAGTCCCGAGAGGCCCAGTACTTC,CASSPRQSREAQYF
TRBV4-1,many,TRBJ2-7,TRBD1,TGCGCCAGCAGCCCCAGGCCGACAGGGCCCAACGAGCAGTACTTC,CASSPRPTGPNEQYF
TRBV4-3,-,TRBJ1-4,TRBD1,TGCGCCAGCAGCCCTCACCAGGGGGCCTTAAATGAAAAACTGTTTTTT,CASSPHQGALNEKLFF
TRBV15,many,TRBJ2-2,TRBD2,TGTGCCACCAGCAGGGAGCGGGCTAGCGGGGGGTTACCCTCGAACACCGGGGAGCTGTTTTTT,CATSRERASGGLPSNTGELFF
TRBV6-2/TRBV6-3,many,TRBJ1-5,-,TGTGCCAGCAGGAAAGGCGAGAATAGCAATCAGCCCCAGCATTTT,CASRKGENSNQPQHF
TRBV5-1,few,TRBJ1-6,-,TGCGCCAGCACCAACACCCTGAATTCACCCCTCAACTTT,CASTNTLNSPLNF
TRBV7-2,-,TRBJ1-2,-,TGTGCCAGCAGCCCCGTCAAGGGAGACTATGGCTACACCTTC,CASSPVKGDYGYTF
TRBV2,-,TRBJ1-4,-,TGTGCCAGCAGCAGGGTTATTGCAAAACTGTTTTTT,CASSRVIAKLFF
TRBV20-1,-,TRBJ2-7,-,TGCAGTGCTCGGACAGCCTACGAGCAGTACTTC,CSARTAYEQYF
TRBV7-6,many,TRBJ2-1,TRBD2,TGTGCCAGCAGCCCAGGACTAGCGGTCAATGAGCAGTTCTTC,CASSPGLAVNEQFF
TRBV30,many,TRBJ1-2,-,TGTGCCCAGCAGGGGCCAACTAACTATGGCTACACCTTC,CAQQGPTNYGYTF
TRBV28,-,TRBJ2-7,-,TGTGCCAGCAGTTTATTGGGGCGCCGGGGCTCCTACGAGCAGTACTTC,CASSLLGRRGSYEQYF
TRBV10-3,many,TRBJ1-1,-,TGTGCCATCAGTGCTGACTTGGCAAATAGAGCTTTCTTT,CAISADLANRAFF
TRBV9,medium-sized,TRBJ2-5,TRBD1,TGTGCCAGCAGCGACTTTCGACAGGGCGGAGAGACCCAGTACTTC,CASSDFRQGGETQYF
TRBV5-4,many,TRBJ2-6,-,TGTGCCAGCAGCTTGGATTCTACAGGGTCTGGGGCCAACGTCCTGACTTTC,CASSLDSTGSGANVLTF
TRBV15,many,TRBJ1-1,-,TGTGCCACCAGCTTAGAGCGGGAAACTGAAGCTTTCTTT,CATSLERETEAFF
TRBV5-1,-,TRBJ2-3,-,TGCGCCAGCAGTCGTGTGGGGACTAGCACAGATACGCAGTATTTT,CASSRVGTSTDTQYF